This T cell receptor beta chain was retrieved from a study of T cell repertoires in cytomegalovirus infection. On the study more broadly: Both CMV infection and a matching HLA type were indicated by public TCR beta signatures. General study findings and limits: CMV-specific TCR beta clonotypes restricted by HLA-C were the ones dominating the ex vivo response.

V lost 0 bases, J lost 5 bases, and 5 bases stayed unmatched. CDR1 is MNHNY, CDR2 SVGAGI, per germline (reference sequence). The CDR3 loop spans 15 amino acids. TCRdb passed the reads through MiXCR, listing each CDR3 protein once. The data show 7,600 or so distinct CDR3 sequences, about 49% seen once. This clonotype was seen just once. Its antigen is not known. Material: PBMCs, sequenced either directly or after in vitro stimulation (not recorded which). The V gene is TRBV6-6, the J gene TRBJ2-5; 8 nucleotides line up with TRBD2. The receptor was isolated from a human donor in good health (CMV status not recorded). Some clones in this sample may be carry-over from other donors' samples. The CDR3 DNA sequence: TGTGCCAGCAGTTACTCCAGCGGGAGTAAGGAGACCCAGTACTTC. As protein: CASSYSSGSKETQYF.